Listed below are T cell receptor beta chains from one sample, sequenced in a study of T cells after yellow fever vaccination. TCRdb passed the 5' RACE reads through MiXCR, listing each CDR3 protein once. This sample has 610,000 or so distinct CDR3 sequences, with about 12% found just once. This sample comprised PBMCs, obtained on the day of the yellow fever booster vaccination. All receptors come from a man in his thirties or forties who received the YFV17D yellow fever vaccine. Both conserved end residues are part of each CDR3. A D gene is named only where the DNA matches it firmly. Some rows mark clone size as missing; the rest say once, few, many or name a class of expanded clone.

TGTGCCAGCAGCTTAGGGGCAGATTCGGACATTCAGTACTTC CASSLGADSDIQYF . TRBJ2-4 TRBV7-8 .
TGTGCCAGCAGTTTTCGGACTATAGGCGAGCAGTACTTC CASSFRTIGEQYF . TRBJ2-7 TRBV28 .
TGCAGCGTCCCCAGGGGACAGGGGTATAATGAGCAGTTCTTC CSVPRGQGYNEQFF few TRBJ2-1 TRBV29-1 TRBD1
TGTGCCAGCAGCGTAGCGCTAGCGGGAGATACGCAGTATTTT CASSVALAGDTQYF few TRBJ2-3 TRBV9 TRBD2
TGTGCCAGCGGCGGGCCATACTACGAGCAGTACTTC CASGGPYYEQYF many TRBJ2-7 TRBV27 .
TGTGCCAGCTCGCTGACAGCTACGGGGGAGACCCAGTACTTC CASSLTATGETQYF few TRBJ2-5 TRBV18 .
TGTGCCAGCAGCGTAGAAGGAGTCAGGAGCACTGAAGCTTTCTTT CASSVEGVRSTEAFF . TRBJ1-1 TRBV9 .
TGTGCCAGCAGCGTAGCGGCCCAGGGGTCGGCCGGGGAGCTGTTTTTT CASSVAAQGSAGELFF . TRBJ2-2 TRBV9 .
TGCAGCGTTAGCCCAGGCAGCTCCTACGAGCAGTACTTC CSVSPGSSYEQYF few TRBJ2-7 TRBV29-1 .
TGTGCCAGCAGTTACTCGTCTAGCGGGAGGGCCAATGAGCAGTTCTTC CASSYSSSGRANEQFF . TRBJ2-1 TRBV6-2/TRBV6-3 TRBD2
TGCAGTGCTAGTGACCACCTTTTCCGGCAGTACTTC CSASDHLFRQYF few TRBJ2-7 TRBV20-1 .
TGTGCCAGCAGCTCAATGCCGGGACAGGGGGGGAGCGAGCAGTACTTC CASSSMPGQGGSEQYF few TRBJ2-7 TRBV11-2 TRBD1
TGCAGCGTTGAAACACCTTTCTATGGCTACACCTTC CSVETPFYGYTF . TRBJ1-2 TRBV29-1 .
TGTGCCAGCAGCCAGTGGGGGACAGACGACAATGAAAAACTGTTTTTT CASSQWGTDDNEKLFF . TRBJ1-4 TRBV3-1 TRBD1
TGTGCCAGCAGCCAAGGACTAGCGGGAGGGTCCTACACAGATACGCAGTATTTT CASSQGLAGGSYTDTQYF . TRBJ2-3 TRBV4-2 TRBD2
TGCAGTGCTAGAGATCCGGCAATTGGGGCCAACGTCCTGACTTTC CSARDPAIGANVLTF few TRBJ2-6 TRBV20-1 .
TGTGCCAGCAGTTACTCGAGTGTCGGGGGGATCACAGATACGCAGTATTTT CASSYSSVGGITDTQYF . TRBJ2-3 TRBV6-5 TRBD2
TGCGCCAGCAGCGACAGGGGGCTGCAGTACTTC CASSDRGLQYF few TRBJ2-7 TRBV5-1 TRBD1
TGCAGCGTGGGAACGGGACAGGGATTGAATGAGCAGTTCTTC CSVGTGQGLNEQFF . TRBJ2-1 TRBV29-1 TRBD1
TGTGCCACCAGTGATTTCGCTGACACCAAGGGCCCGGGGACCCAGTACTTC CATSDFADTKGPGTQYF . TRBJ2-5 TRBV24-1 .
TGTGCCAGCCGACTAGCGGGAGGTCGTAACGAGCAGTACTTC CASRLAGGRNEQYF . TRBJ2-7 TRBV7-2 TRBD2
TGTGCCAGCAGCCCACGCCGGGACATCGGTGAAGCTTTCTTT CASSPRRDIGEAFF . TRBJ1-1 TRBV7-8 .
TGCAGTGCTGGCGGACTAGCGGGAGCCTACGAGCAGTACTTC CSAGGLAGAYEQYF . TRBJ2-7 TRBV20-1 TRBD2
TGCGCCAGCAGCCGGTGGACAGGGGCGAACACCGGGGAGCTGTTTTTT CASSRWTGANTGELFF few TRBJ2-2 TRBV5-1 TRBD1